This entry describes one T cell receptor beta chain. The antigen remains unidentified. This entry is derived from a study of cytomegalovirus exposure and HLA in healthy donors. Findings of the study overall: At a 0.05 false discovery rate, a later analysis found 16,951 TCR beta sequences to be associated with HLA alleles. TCR beta V- and J-gene trimming, according to a later analysis, was linked to a missense DCLRE1C variant. Only CMV serostatus was available as immune exposure information.

Trimming removed 3 bases from V and 3 bases from J; junction bases left unmatched: 5. CDR3 length equals 15 residues. Germline CDR1 is MNHNS and CDR2 is SASEGT. Vbeta (60) and Jbeta (13) primers were used in the PCR. Clones were sequenced by immunoSEQ multiplex PCR, and TCRdb holds only the in-frame ones, with some missing. The table has some 120,000 clones, roughly 80% seen once. The chain employs TRBV6-1 and TRBJ2-7; TRBD1 matches at 10 bases. Material: PBMCs. This TCR was sampled from a middle-aged woman in good health and CMV-seropositive. CDR3 amino acids: CASSDPGQGNYEQYF. For the CDR3, the DNA is TGTGCCAGCAGTGACCCGGGACAGGGGAACTACGAGCAGTACTTC.